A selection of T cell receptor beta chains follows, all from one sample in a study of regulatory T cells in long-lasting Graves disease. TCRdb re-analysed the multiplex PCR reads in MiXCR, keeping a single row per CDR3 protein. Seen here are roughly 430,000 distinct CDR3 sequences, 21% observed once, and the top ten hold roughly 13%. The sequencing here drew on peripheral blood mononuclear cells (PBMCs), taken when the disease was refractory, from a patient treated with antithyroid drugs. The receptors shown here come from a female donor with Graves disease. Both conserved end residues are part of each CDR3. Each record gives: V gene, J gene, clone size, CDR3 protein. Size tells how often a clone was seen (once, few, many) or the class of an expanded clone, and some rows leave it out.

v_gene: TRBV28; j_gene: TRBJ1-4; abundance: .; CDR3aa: CASSFGGGEKLFF
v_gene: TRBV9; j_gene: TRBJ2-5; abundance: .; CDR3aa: CASSPETSLETQYF
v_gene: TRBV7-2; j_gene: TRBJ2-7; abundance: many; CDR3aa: CASSPTDRVVNEQYF
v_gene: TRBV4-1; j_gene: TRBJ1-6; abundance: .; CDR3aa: CASSQDPGQSSYNSPLHF
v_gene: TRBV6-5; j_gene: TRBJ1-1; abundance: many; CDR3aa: CASSYKGTTEAFF
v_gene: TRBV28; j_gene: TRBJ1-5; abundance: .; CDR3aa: CASSLLSVLNQPQHF
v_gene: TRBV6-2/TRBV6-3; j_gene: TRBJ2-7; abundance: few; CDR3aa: CASRRGQTSYEQYF
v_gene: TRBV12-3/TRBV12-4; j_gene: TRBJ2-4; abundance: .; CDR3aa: CASSFPGQGMEAKNIQYF
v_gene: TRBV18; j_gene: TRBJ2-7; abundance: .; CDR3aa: CASSPEQFEQYF
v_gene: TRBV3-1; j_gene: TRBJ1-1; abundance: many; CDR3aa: CASSRELRRDTEAFF
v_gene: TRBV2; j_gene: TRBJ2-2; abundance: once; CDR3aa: CASSRDRALGTGELFF
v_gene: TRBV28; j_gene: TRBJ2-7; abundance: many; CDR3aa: CASSSRVTKYEQYF
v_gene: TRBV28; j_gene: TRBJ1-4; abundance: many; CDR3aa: CASSLWRGAGDEKLFF
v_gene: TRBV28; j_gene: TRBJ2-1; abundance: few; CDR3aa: CASSPPGANEQFF
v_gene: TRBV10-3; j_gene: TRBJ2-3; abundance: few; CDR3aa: CATPSRPEGREGTDTQYF
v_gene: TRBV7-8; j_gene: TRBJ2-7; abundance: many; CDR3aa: CASSSGRLTYEQYF
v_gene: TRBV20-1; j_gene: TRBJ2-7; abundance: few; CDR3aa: CSARVNRGVEKQYF
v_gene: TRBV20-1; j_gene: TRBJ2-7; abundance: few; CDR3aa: CSARYSQGAGEQYF
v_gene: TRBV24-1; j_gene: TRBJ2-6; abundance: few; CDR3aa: CATSEGAGANVLTF
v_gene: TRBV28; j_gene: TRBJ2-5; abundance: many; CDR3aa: CASSLGGRGETQYF